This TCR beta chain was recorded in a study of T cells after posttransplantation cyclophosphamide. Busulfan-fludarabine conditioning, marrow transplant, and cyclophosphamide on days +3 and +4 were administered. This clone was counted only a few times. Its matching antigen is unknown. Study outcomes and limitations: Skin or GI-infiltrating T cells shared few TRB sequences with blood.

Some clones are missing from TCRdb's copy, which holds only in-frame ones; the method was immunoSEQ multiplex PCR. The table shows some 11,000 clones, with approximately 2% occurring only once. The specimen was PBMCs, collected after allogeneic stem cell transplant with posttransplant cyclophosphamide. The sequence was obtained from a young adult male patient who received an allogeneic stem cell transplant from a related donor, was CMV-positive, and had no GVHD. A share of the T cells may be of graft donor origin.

The CDR3 region has the DNA TGTGCCAGCAGCACATATGGGGCCAACGTCCTGACTTTC. Protein: CASSTYGANVLTF. The chain is built from TRBV14 and TRBJ2-6, with D hard to call. The CDR3 has 13 amino acids. V lost 5 bases, J lost 3 bases, and 5 bases lay in between. CDR1 SGHDN and CDR2 FVKESK come from the germline V gene.